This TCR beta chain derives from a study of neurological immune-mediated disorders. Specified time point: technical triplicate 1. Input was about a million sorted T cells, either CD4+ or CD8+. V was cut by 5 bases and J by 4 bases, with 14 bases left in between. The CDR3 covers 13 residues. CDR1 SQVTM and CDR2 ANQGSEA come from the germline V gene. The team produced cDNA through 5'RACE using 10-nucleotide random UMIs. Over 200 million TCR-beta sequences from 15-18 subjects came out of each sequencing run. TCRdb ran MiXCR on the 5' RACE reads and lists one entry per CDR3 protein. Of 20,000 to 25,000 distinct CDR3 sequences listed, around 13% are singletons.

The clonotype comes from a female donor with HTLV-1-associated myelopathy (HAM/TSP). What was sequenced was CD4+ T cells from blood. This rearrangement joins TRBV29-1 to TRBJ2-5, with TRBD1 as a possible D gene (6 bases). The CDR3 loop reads CSVSGVLGETQYF. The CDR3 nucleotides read TGCAGCGTTTCAGGGGTTTTGGGAGAGACCCAGTACTTC.